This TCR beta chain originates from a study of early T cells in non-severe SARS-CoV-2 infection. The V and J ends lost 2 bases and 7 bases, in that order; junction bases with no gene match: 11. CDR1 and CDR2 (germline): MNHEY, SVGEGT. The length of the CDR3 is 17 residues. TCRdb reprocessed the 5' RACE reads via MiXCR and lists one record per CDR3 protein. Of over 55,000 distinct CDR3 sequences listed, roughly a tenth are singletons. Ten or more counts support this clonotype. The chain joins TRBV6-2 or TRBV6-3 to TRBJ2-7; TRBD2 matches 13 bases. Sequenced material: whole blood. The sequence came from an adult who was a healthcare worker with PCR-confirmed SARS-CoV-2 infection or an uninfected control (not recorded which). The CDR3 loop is CASSYPPGLAGAGEQYF. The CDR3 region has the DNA TGTGCCAGCAGTTACCCTCCCGGACTAGCGGGAGCGGGGGAGCAGTACTTC.